Listed below are T cell receptor beta chains from one sample, sequenced in a study of metastatic and nonmetastatic thyroid tumors. Through MiXCR, TCRdb re-clonotyped the PCR reads. In the table there are tens of thousands of clones, over 10% of which are singletons. Sequenced material: blood. Receptors were obtained from a female donor with papillary thyroid cancer or a benign thyroid nodule (not recorded which). Some clones in this sample may be carry-over from other donors' samples. The CDR3 runs from the conserved cysteine through the conserved F or W. Each record gives: CDR3 protein, CDR3 DNA, D gene, J gene, clone size, V gene. The D gene is left open where the match is weak. Size is stated for part of the rows, as once, few or many counts, or as a class when the clone is expanded.

CDR3aa: CASSQEQGAGNTIYF
CDR3nt: TGTGCCAGCAGCCAGGAACAGGGGGCTGGAAACACCATATATTTT
d_gene: TRBD1
j_gene: TRBJ1-3
abundance: many
v_gene: TRBV3-1

CDR3aa: CASSDGAGDGYTF
CDR3nt: TGTGCCAGCAGTGATGGGGCCGGGGATGGCTACACCTTC
d_gene: .
j_gene: TRBJ1-2
abundance: many
v_gene: TRBV6-4

CDR3aa: CASSERADGYTF
CDR3nt: TGTGCCAGCAGTGAAAGGGCAGATGGCTACACCTTC
d_gene: .
j_gene: TRBJ1-2
abundance: medium-sized
v_gene: TRBV2

CDR3aa: CSASPSGGTEQFF
CDR3nt: TGCAGTGCTAGCCCCAGCGGGGGGACTGAGCAGTTCTTC
d_gene: TRBD2
j_gene: TRBJ2-1
abundance: many
v_gene: TRBV20-1

CDR3aa: CASSARWGDEQFF
CDR3nt: TGTGCCAGCAGCGCCCGGTGGGGGGATGAGCAGTTCTTC
d_gene: .
j_gene: TRBJ2-1
abundance: many
v_gene: TRBV7-9

CDR3aa: CASSPTYEQYF
CDR3nt: TGTGCCAGCAGCCCTACCTACGAGCAGTACTTC
d_gene: .
j_gene: TRBJ2-7
abundance: medium-sized
v_gene: TRBV7-3

CDR3aa: CASSLTRTNYGYTF
CDR3nt: TGTGCCAGCAGCTTAACACGGACTAACTATGGCTACACCTTC
d_gene: .
j_gene: TRBJ1-2
abundance: many
v_gene: TRBV11-2

CDR3aa: CASSVGDSNQPQHF
CDR3nt: TGTGCCAGCAGCGTAGGGGACAGCAATCAGCCCCAGCATTTT
d_gene: .
j_gene: TRBJ1-5
abundance: many
v_gene: TRBV9

CDR3aa: CASSHGANEQFF
CDR3nt: TGTGCCAGCAGCCACGGGGCCAATGAGCAGTTCTTC
d_gene: .
j_gene: TRBJ2-1
abundance: many
v_gene: TRBV7-3

CDR3aa: CASSGRGPARSGELFF
CDR3nt: TGTGCCAGCAGCGGGCGGGGTCCCGCGAGGTCCGGGGAGCTGTTTTTT
d_gene: .
j_gene: TRBJ2-2
abundance: .
v_gene: TRBV9

CDR3aa: CASSVAGGGALETQYF
CDR3nt: TGTGCCAGCAGCGTAGCTGGCGGGGGGGCCCTTGAGACCCAGTACTTC
d_gene: TRBD2
j_gene: TRBJ2-5
abundance: many
v_gene: TRBV9

CDR3aa: CASTPAGGHSEQFF
CDR3nt: TGTGCCAGCACCCCAGCGGGGGGGCATAGTGAGCAGTTCTTC
d_gene: TRBD2
j_gene: TRBJ2-1
abundance: many
v_gene: TRBV3-1

CDR3aa: CASSFPGELFF
CDR3nt: TGTGCCAGCAGCTTTCCCGGGGAGCTGTTTTTT
d_gene: .
j_gene: TRBJ2-2
abundance: many
v_gene: TRBV5-8

CDR3aa: CASSVAGTGAYEQYF
CDR3nt: TGTGCCAGCAGCGTAGCGGGGACAGGGGCCTACGAGCAGTACTTC
d_gene: TRBD1
j_gene: TRBJ2-7
abundance: many
v_gene: TRBV9

CDR3aa: CASSLRVCGHGGEQYF
CDR3nt: TGTGCCAGCAGCCTCAGAGTATGTGGACATGGGGGCGAGCAGTACTTC
d_gene: .
j_gene: TRBJ2-7
abundance: once
v_gene: TRBV7-6

CDR3aa: CASSERGPSTGELFF
CDR3nt: TGTGCCAGCAGTGAGCGGGGGCCTAGCACCGGGGAGCTGTTTTTT
d_gene: .
j_gene: TRBJ2-2
abundance: few
v_gene: TRBV6-1

CDR3aa: CASSPLGGQGYGYTF
CDR3nt: TGTGCCAGCAGTCCCCTGGGGGGGCAAGGGTATGGCTACACCTTC
d_gene: .
j_gene: TRBJ1-2
abundance: many
v_gene: TRBV27

CDR3aa: CASSWTGTATGELFF
CDR3nt: TGTGCCAGCAGCTGGACCGGGACAGCAACCGGGGAGCTGTTTTTT
d_gene: TRBD1
j_gene: TRBJ2-2
abundance: few
v_gene: TRBV5-5

CDR3aa: CASSQDRPNQPQHF
CDR3nt: TGTGCCAGCTCACAAGACCGACCCAATCAGCCCCAGCATTTT
d_gene: .
j_gene: TRBJ1-5
abundance: many
v_gene: TRBV18

CDR3aa: CASSPGTGLGNSYNEQFF
CDR3nt: TGTGCCAGTAGCCCCGGGACAGGTTTGGGAAACTCCTACAATGAGCAGTTCTTC
d_gene: TRBD1
j_gene: TRBJ2-1
abundance: many
v_gene: TRBV19

CDR3aa: CASTPRGDGEQFF
CDR3nt: TGTGCCAGCACCCCCCGAGGGGATGGTGAGCAGTTCTTC
d_gene: .
j_gene: TRBJ2-1
abundance: .
v_gene: TRBV28

CDR3aa: CASSLGQLGNEQFF
CDR3nt: TGTGCCAGCAGCTTAGGTCAGTTGGGTAATGAGCAGTTCTTC
d_gene: .
j_gene: TRBJ2-1
abundance: .
v_gene: TRBV7-2

CDR3aa: CSATRAPRAEAFF
CDR3nt: TGCAGTGCTACCCGGGCCCCCCGGGCTGAAGCTTTCTTT
d_gene: .
j_gene: TRBJ1-1
abundance: many
v_gene: TRBV20-1

CDR3aa: CASPARNNEQFF
CDR3nt: TGTGCCTCACCGGCGCGGAACAATGAGCAGTTCTTC
d_gene: .
j_gene: TRBJ2-1
abundance: .
v_gene: TRBV18

CDR3aa: CSAVTGTAYNQPQHF
CDR3nt: TGCAGCGCTGTGACCGGGACAGCATACAATCAGCCCCAGCATTTT
d_gene: TRBD1
j_gene: TRBJ1-5
abundance: many
v_gene: TRBV29-1

CDR3aa: CASSPQSGLNEKLFF
CDR3nt: TGTGCCAGCTCACCACAGTCCGGACTAAATGAAAAACTGTTTTTT
d_gene: .
j_gene: TRBJ1-4
abundance: many
v_gene: TRBV18

CDR3aa: CASRASGGSSGTHTQYF
CDR3nt: TGTGCCAGCAGAGCTAGCGGGGGGTCTTCTGGCACACATACGCAGTATTTT
d_gene: TRBD2
j_gene: TRBJ2-3
abundance: few
v_gene: TRBV6-6

CDR3aa: CAWTGSRLYGYTF
CDR3nt: TGTGCCTGGACTGGGAGCAGGCTCTATGGCTACACCTTC
d_gene: .
j_gene: TRBJ1-2
abundance: many
v_gene: TRBV30

CDR3aa: CASSQNRAQETQYF
CDR3nt: TGCGCCAGCAGCCAGAACCGGGCCCAAGAGACCCAGTACTTC
d_gene: .
j_gene: TRBJ2-5
abundance: few
v_gene: TRBV4-1

CDR3aa: CASSYSPDRGPRYEQYF
CDR3nt: TGTGCCAGCAGTTACTCCCCGGACCGTGGACCTCGTTACGAGCAGTACTTC
d_gene: .
j_gene: TRBJ2-7
abundance: medium-sized
v_gene: TRBV6-5

CDR3aa: CASSLTGGNYGYTF
CDR3nt: TGCGCCAGCAGCCTAACGGGAGGGAACTATGGCTACACCTTC
d_gene: .
j_gene: TRBJ1-2
abundance: medium-sized
v_gene: TRBV4-1

CDR3aa: CASSLGSLAGSNTQYF
CDR3nt: TGCGCCAGCAGCCTTGGGAGTTTAGCGGGATCAAATACGCAGTATTTT
d_gene: TRBD2
j_gene: TRBJ2-3
abundance: many
v_gene: TRBV4-1

CDR3aa: CSAVDRGSPLHF
CDR3nt: TGCAGTGCGGTAGACAGGGGTTCACCCCTCCACTTT
d_gene: TRBD1
j_gene: TRBJ1-6
abundance: many
v_gene: TRBV20-1

CDR3aa: CASSLVSLGTQYF
CDR3nt: TGTGCCAGCAGCTTAGTCAGTCTGGGGACCCAGTACTTC
d_gene: .
j_gene: TRBJ2-5
abundance: many
v_gene: TRBV11-2

CDR3aa: CASSSGTLGTQYF
CDR3nt: TGTGCCAGCAGCTCGGGGACACTGGGTACGCAGTATTTT
d_gene: .
j_gene: TRBJ2-3
abundance: many
v_gene: TRBV7-9

CDR3aa: CASSLARGTAYEQYF
CDR3nt: TGCGCCAGCAGCTTGGCAAGGGGCACCGCCTACGAGCAGTACTTC
d_gene: .
j_gene: TRBJ2-7
abundance: .
v_gene: TRBV5-1

CDR3aa: CSARQWTSVDTQYF
CDR3nt: TGCAGTGCTAGACAATGGACTAGCGTAGATACGCAGTATTTT
d_gene: TRBD2
j_gene: TRBJ2-3
abundance: many
v_gene: TRBV20-1

CDR3aa: CASSYSKASQGVYDHYF
CDR3nt: TGTGCCAGCAGTTACTCGAAAGCTTCACAGGGGGTCTACGATCATTACTTC
d_gene: TRBD1
j_gene: TRBJ2-7
abundance: .
v_gene: TRBV6-2/TRBV6-3

CDR3aa: CASSPSGGAGGELFF
CDR3nt: TGTGCCAGCAGCCCTAGCGGGGGGGCCGGCGGGGAGCTGTTTTTT
d_gene: TRBD2
j_gene: TRBJ2-2
abundance: medium-sized
v_gene: TRBV6-1

CDR3aa: CASKDRTLEAFF
CDR3nt: TGTGCCAGCAAGGACAGGACACTTGAAGCTTTCTTT
d_gene: TRBD1
j_gene: TRBJ1-1
abundance: medium-sized
v_gene: TRBV6-1